The 3 T cell receptor beta chains listed next were all sequenced from one sample in a study of blood T cell repertoires in COVID-19. Assay: immunoSEQ multiplex PCR; the TCRdb copy retains only in-frame clones and omits some. The sample yields a few hundred thousand clones, approximately 80% seen once. Sequencing was done on a sample of peripheral blood. The receptor source for this set is a woman over 75 with COVID-19, enrolled during active disease.

The V call is TRBV6-6, the J call TRBJ1-5; 10 nucleotides line up with TRBD1. CDR1 MNHNY and CDR2 SVGAGI come from the germline V gene (reference sequence). CDR3 length: 13 residues. V was clipped by 9 bases and J by 6 bases; unmatched bases: 5. The CDR3 DNA sequence: TGTGCCAGTACCCGACAGGGGGCTCAGCCCCAGCATTTT. Its protein product is CASTRQGAQPQHF.

The rearrangement uses TRBV18 and TRBJ2-2; possibly TRBD1 for D (5 bases). Germline assignment: CDR1 KGHSH and CDR2 LQKENI. V was cut by 1 base and J by 2 bases, with 8 bases left in between. This CDR3 is 15 amino acids long. The CDR3: CASSPLQDNTGELFF. CDR3 bases: TGTGCCAGCTCACCACTACAGGATAACACCGGGGAGCTGTTTTTT.

The sample holds one count of this clone. The genes are TRBV18 and TRBJ1-3; no clear D. Germline-derived CDR1 and CDR2 are KGHSH and LQKENI. V was clipped by 2 bases and J by 0 bases, with 8 bases between them. The CDR3 runs 15 residues. This CDR3 is CASSPYTFSGNTIYF. In DNA form, the CDR3 reads TGTGCCAGCTCACCATACACCTTCTCTGGAAACACCATATATTTT.